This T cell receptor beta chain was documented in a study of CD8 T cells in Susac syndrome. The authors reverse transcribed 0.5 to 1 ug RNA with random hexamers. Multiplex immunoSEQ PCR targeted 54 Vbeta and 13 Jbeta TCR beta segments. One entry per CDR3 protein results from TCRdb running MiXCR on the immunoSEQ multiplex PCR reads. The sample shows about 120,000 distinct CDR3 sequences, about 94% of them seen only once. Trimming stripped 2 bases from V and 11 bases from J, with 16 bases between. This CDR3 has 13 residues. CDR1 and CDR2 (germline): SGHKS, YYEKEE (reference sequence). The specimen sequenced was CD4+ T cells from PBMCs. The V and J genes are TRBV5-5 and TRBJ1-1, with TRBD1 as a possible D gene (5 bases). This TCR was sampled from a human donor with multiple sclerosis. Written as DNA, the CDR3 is TGTGCCAGCAGCTTTGGGGGGACCCCGGCGGCTTTCTTT. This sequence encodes CASSFGGTPAAFF. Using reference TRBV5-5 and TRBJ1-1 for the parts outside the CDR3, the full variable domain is DAGVTQSPTHLIKTRGQQVTLRCSPISGHKSVSWYQQVLGQGPQFIFQYYEKEERGRGNFPDRFSARQFPNYSSELNVNALLLGDSALYLCASSFGGTPAAFFGQGTRLTVV.